Given below is one T cell receptor beta chain in context. Seattle's cohort entered during active infection and was followed longitudinally. These data originate in a study of blood T cell repertoires in COVID-19. Study at large: The United States, Italy and Spain were the sources of the acute and convalescent COVID-19 samples. T cells, B-cell-depleted T cells, or PBMCs provided the cDNA or gDNA that served as material.

The CDR3 runs 17 residues. V shed 5 bases and J 2 bases; nucleotides not matched to a gene: 11. Germline V lookup: CDR1 SGHTA, CDR2 FQGNSA. The authors' processing: Reference gene primer amplification gave nucleated cell count estimates. TCRdb's table, derived via immunoSEQ multiplex PCR, lists solely in-frame clones and lacks some. That table supplies the V and J calls and clone size; D and trimming were determined from the DNA. The data hold around 220,000 clones, with about four fifths observed a single time. J is TRBJ1-5 and V is TRBV7-2; 8 bases are shared with TRBD1. The clonotype was recovered from an elderly woman with COVID-19, enrolled during active disease. Sequenced sample: peripheral blood. The CDR3 DNA sequence: TGTGCCAGCAGCCCCCTAAGAGGGACAGGACGCAATCAGCCCCAGCATTTT. This codes for CASSPLRGTGRNQPQHF.